Given below is one TCR beta chain in context. Its matching antigen is unknown. The sample originates from a study of HIV-infected children after antiretroviral therapy interruption. Turning to the study itself: Interruption-arm sampling covered weeks 0, 12, interruption end (24 or 48), and about 3 years post-study. Overall study findings and caveats: Naive CD4+ CDR3 sharing between time points fell after interruption began.

This CDR3 comprises 13 residues. Germline values: CDR1 SGHRS, CDR2 YFSETQ. Trimming removed 4 bases at V and 11 bases at J, with 19 bases between. The treatment denotes: PENTA 11 planned treatment interruption arm or continuous ART arm. At least 5 million viable PBMCs were required per cryopreserved sample. RNA-based 3' RACE libraries used unique molecular identifiers. One entry per CDR3 protein, called by TCRdb with MiXCR from the 3' RACE reads. The data hold around 50,000 distinct CDR3 sequences, with roughly 4.5% observed a single time. The V call is TRBV5-1, the J call TRBJ2-7, with D possibly called TRBD1 or TRBD2 (6 bases each). The starting material was CD45RA+ CD4+ T cells from PBMCs, pooled from several time points, obtained from a donor given antiretroviral therapy, either interrupted or continuous. As for subset: naive CD4+ CD45RA+ CD45RO- T cells. The TCR comes from a pool of human donors with HIV. The CDR3 nucleotides are TGCGCCAGCAGCCCCGGGACACCCTCGGGGGAGTACTTC. Translation: CASSPGTPSGEYF.